This T cell receptor (beta chain) was retrieved from a study of blood T cells in healthy people across ages. A second about 7 to 12 cycle PCR used barcoded and J-beta primers. From the 5' RACE reads, TCRdb called clonotypes with MiXCR, one entry per CDR3 protein. The table records over 1,500,000 distinct CDR3 sequences, about 49% of them present only once. Trimming at V came to 4 bases and at J to 9 bases, leaving 9 bases not matched to a gene. The germline V gene encodes CDR1 SQVTM and CDR2 ANQGSEA. The CDR3 sequence is 13 residues long. The source material was blood. This clonotype was obtained from a woman aged 35 to 49 in good health. The rearrangement joins TRBV29-1 to TRBJ2-5, with 9 bases fitting TRBD2. DNA of the CDR3: TGCAGCGTTGGACTAGCGGCTACAACGGCCCAGTACTTC. This translates into CSVGLAATTAQYF.